The 18 T cell receptor beta chains reported below all come from one sample, sequenced in a study of molecular identifiers for immune sequencing clone quantification. TCRdb analysed the PCR reads with MiXCR anew, one entry per CDR3 protein. The data hold some 100,000 distinct CDR3 sequences, with roughly 19% observed a single time. Sequenced sample: naive CD8+ T cells from blood, with Jurkat cell RNA spiked in. Subset meaning: FACS-sorted CD8+CD4-CCR7+CD45RA+ naive T cells. Receptor source: a human donor in good health. Some libraries in this study had Jurkat cell RNA spiked in.

This chain uses TRBV24-1 with TRBJ1-5; D not certain. The CDR3 is made up of 13 amino acids. Germline CDR1 reads KGHDR; CDR2 reads SFDVKD. The V and J ends lost 9 bases and 0 bases respectively, with 8 bases between them. The CDR3 DNA reads TGTGCCACCCCACAGAATAGCAATCAGCCCCAGCATTTT. It encodes CATPQNSNQPQHF.

This clonotype has ten or more counts. The gene calls are TRBV4-1 and TRBJ1-4, with D possibly TRBD1 on 5 matching bases. This CDR3 spans 18 amino acids. V lost 1 base to trimming and J lost 0 bases, with 15 bases between them. CDR1 is MGHRA, CDR2 YSYEKL, per germline. CDR3 DNA sequence: TGCGCCAGCAGCCAAGCTTATCGGGGCTACGCAACTAATGAAAAACTGTTTTTT. This encodes CASSQAYRGYATNEKLFF.

On this clonotype: A much larger clone differs from this one at a single base, so this may be a read error. The CDR3 nucleotides read TGTGCCAGCAGCACGCCAGGTGGTGCCGGGGAGCTGTTTTTT. Translation gives CASSTPGGAGELFF. The V and J genes are TRBV7-2 and TRBJ2-2; D gene uncertain. The CDR3 covers 14 residues. Germline V lookup: CDR1 SGHTA, CDR2 FQGNSA. Trimming removed 5 bases at V and 6 bases at J, with 13 bases between.

This clonotype has ten or more counts. At one of its ends the junction is not consistent with the germline gene, which may arise from a read error. The genes are TRBV27 and TRBJ2-1; TRBD1 is a possible D gene (5 bases). The germline CDR1 and CDR2 sequences are MNHEY and SMNVEV (reference sequence). CDR3 size: 13 residues. The CDR3: CASSSRPSGHEIF. Written as DNA, the CDR3 is TGTGCCAGCAGCAGCCGGCCCTCTGGACATGAAATCTTC.

The table lists this clonotype with many counts. V usage is TRBV4-3 and J usage is TRBJ2-3; 7 bases map to TRBD2. The CDR3 contains 16 residues. Germline V lookup: CDR1 LGHNA, CDR2 YSLEER. The V gene end was trimmed by 4 bases and the J gene end by 0 bases; junction bases not matched to a gene: 7. CDR3 protein: CASSPGLVRSTDTQYF. In DNA, the CDR3 is TGCGCCAGCAGCCCCGGACTAGTCAGAAGCACAGATACGCAGTATTTT.

This clonotype occurred many times. The V and J genes are TRBV4-1 and TRBJ1-5, with D uncertain. From germline, CDR1 is MGHRA and CDR2 YSYEKL. The CDR3 is 16 residues long. V was pared by 1 base and J by 2 bases, with 12 bases between. The chain's CDR3 is CASSQAPRRGNQPQHF. The CDR3 region has the DNA TGCGCCAGCAGCCAAGCCCCACGTAGAGGCAATCAGCCCCAGCATTTT.

Comments on this clonotype: Just one base apart from a much larger clone, this may be a read error. J is TRBJ2-5 and V is TRBV10-3, with a possible D match to TRBD2 (6 bases). The CDR3 extends over 16 amino acids. V shed 5 bases and J shed 1 base, with 17 bases lying between them. The germline gives CDR1 ENHRY, CDR2 SYGVKD. The CDR3, as DNA: TGTGCCATCAGTACCGGTGGTGGCGGGACCCAAGAGACCCAGTACTTC. It yields the protein CAISTGGGGTQETQYF.

This clonotype was counted at least ten times. This chain links TRBV4-3 with TRBJ2-7; D gene ambiguous. The CDR3 has 15 residues. Trimming removed 0 bases from V and 6 bases from J, with 15 bases in between. Germline V lookup: CDR1 LGHNA, CDR2 YSLEER. CDR3 residues: CASSQDTWTAAEQYF. CDR3 coding DNA: TGCGCCAGCAGCCAAGATACCTGGACGGCGGCCGAGCAGTACTTC.

The V and J genes are TRBV7-9 and TRBJ2-3; no reliable D call. Germline CDR1 and CDR2: SEHNR and FQNEAQ (reference sequence). The CDR3 covers 13 residues. The germline V and J ends were trimmed by 5 bases and 0 bases, with 6 bases remaining between them. CDR3 nucleotide sequence: TGTGCCAGCAGCGCACCTAGCACAGATACGCAGTATTTT. Translation: CASSAPSTDTQYF.

In the case of this clonotype: This sequence may be a read error, since a much larger clone differs from it by one base. This rearrangement joins TRBV7-8 to TRBJ1-1; no definite D call. The germline V gene has CDR1 SGHVS and CDR2 FQNEAQ. The V and J ends lost 3 bases and 0 bases respectively, with 20 bases between them. This CDR3 contains 18 residues. CDR3 sequence (DNA): TGTGCCAGCAGCTTTGCATACTCGGAGACGGCCATGAACACTGAAGCTTTCTTT. Protein: CASSFAYSETAMNTEAFF.

This clonotype was detected many times. CDR3 region: CASSPLVGGGQPQHF. The CDR3 bases are TGTGCCAGCAGCCCCCTGGTCGGGGGCGGTCAGCCCCAGCATTTT. V is TRBV7-6 and J is TRBJ1-5, with a weak D call TRBD1 (6 bases). The V gene's germline CDR1 is SGHVS and CDR2 FNYEAQ. Trimming left V 5 bases short and J 6 bases short, with 17 bases between. The CDR3 has 15 residues.

This clonotype was counted once. One base away lies a much larger clone, so this may be a sequencing read error. Without the conserved terminal phenylalanine or tryptophan, this CDR3 likely stems from a read error. The gene calls are TRBV28 and TRBJ2-7; 9 nucleotides agree with TRBD2. The CDR3 runs to 14 residues. V shed 6 bases, J shed 3 bases, and the junction held 6 bases outside the gene matches. CDR1 is MDHEN and CDR2 is SYDVKM in the germline V gene. As DNA, the CDR3 is TGTGCCAGCAGAGTGGGCGGGAGGGACTACGAGCAGTACCTC. Translating gives CASRVGGRDYEQYL.

This clonotype was found many times. The chain is built from TRBV20-1 and TRBJ2-7; D is undetermined. CDR3 size: 14 residues. Germline V gives CDR1 DFQATT, CDR2 SNEGSKA (reference sequence). Deletions cut 3 bases from V and 2 bases from J, with 14 bases between. The CDR3 DNA sequence: TGCAGTGCTAGCCAGTCGTCAGAAGCCTACGAGCAGTACTTC. Translation gives CSASQSSEAYEQYF.

The V and J genes are TRBV4-3 and TRBJ2-3; D is possibly TRBD2 (6 bases). The V and J ends lost 4 bases and 0 bases respectively, with 11 bases between them. Germline assignment: CDR1 LGHNA and CDR2 YSLEER. This CDR3 has 15 residues. CDR3 sequence: CASSPFGGSTDTQYF. CDR3 DNA sequence: TGCGCCAGCAGCCCGTTCGGGGGTAGCACAGATACGCAGTATTTT.

This clonotype was seen ten or more times. The genes are TRBV27 and TRBJ2-2, with D perhaps TRBD1 (5 bases). Per germline, CDR1 MNHEY and CDR2 SMNVEV (reference sequence). V was trimmed by 5 bases and J by 2 bases, leaving 12 bases between them. There are 15 residues in the CDR3. The CDR3 DNA reads as TGTGCCAGCAGTCTACGACAGCCAAACACCGGGGAGCTGTTTTTT. This gives the protein CASSLRQPNTGELFF.

The table lists this clonotype with many counts. The V and J genes are TRBV11-3 and TRBJ2-5, with a tentative D call TRBD1 (5 bases). V was trimmed by 2 bases and J by 5 bases, leaving 9 bases between them. CDR3 length: 13 residues. Germline V gene lookup returns CDR1 SGHNT and CDR2 YENEEA. CDR3 sequence (DNA): TGTGCCAGCAGCTTAAGGGGCATCGAGACCCAGTACTTC. Amino acids: CASSLRGIETQYF. Supplemented by reference TRBV11-3 and TRBJ2-5, the full variable domain reads EAGVVQSPRYKIIEKKQPVAFWCNPISGHNTLYWYLQNLGQGPELLIRYENEEAVDDSQLPKDRFSAERLKGVDSTLKIQPAELGDSAVYLCASSLRGIETQYFGPGTRLLVL.

This clonotype showed up just a few times. A much larger clone lies a single base off, so this may be a read error. The chain is built from TRBV2 and TRBJ2-4; the match to TRBD2 covers 9 bases. The CDR3 sequence is 14 residues long. V was pared by 1 base and J by 9 bases, with 4 bases of the junction left unmatched. Germline values: CDR1 SNHLY, CDR2 FYNNEI. DNA of the CDR3: TGTGCCAGCAGTGAAGGGCTAGCGGGAAGCATTCAGTACTTC. It translates to CASSEGLAGSIQYF.

Regarding this clonotype: Given a much more abundant clone one base away, this may be a read error. The chain is built from TRBV30 and TRBJ1-5; 10 bases agree with TRBD1. This CDR3 spans 13 amino acids. The germline CDR1 and CDR2 sequences are GTSNPN and SVGIG (reference sequence). The junction had 1 base not matched to a gene; V was cut back by 3 bases and J by 5 bases. CDR3 sequence (DNA): TGTGCCTGGAGGGGACAGGGGTATCAGCCCCAGCATTTT. It is translated as CAWRGQGYQPQHF.